These T cell receptor beta chains were read from a single sample in a study of radiotherapy plus CTLA-4 blockade in lung cancer. Measured with immunoSEQ multiplex PCR; TCRdb has only the in-frame clones, and not every one. This table holds around 82,000 clones, 78% found once. Sequenced material: peripheral blood, taken from a patient treated with radiotherapy plus ipilimumab. These receptors all come from a human donor with non-small cell lung cancer whose response to radiotherapy plus ipilimumab could not be evaluated. Some clones in this sample may be carry-over from other donors' samples. Both conserved end residues are part of each CDR3. The order of the fields is V gene, J gene, clone size, D gene, CDR3 protein, CDR3 DNA. The D gene is left open where the match is weak. Not every row has a clone size; where given, it reads once, few, many or a size class.

v_gene: TRBV4-2; j_gene: TRBJ2-3; abundance: NA; d_gene: NA; CDR3aa: CASSQENSLPDTQYF; CDR3nt: TGTGCCAGCAGCCAAGAAAACTCTCTTCCGGATACGCAGTATTTT
v_gene: TRBV30; j_gene: TRBJ1-1; abundance: NA; d_gene: NA; CDR3aa: CAWSVKGRRVEAFF; CDR3nt: TGTGCCTGGAGTGTCAAGGGAAGGAGGGTAGAAGCTTTCTTT
v_gene: TRBV19; j_gene: TRBJ1-1; abundance: NA; d_gene: NA; CDR3aa: CASSPGAAAFF; CDR3nt: TGTGCCAGTAGTCCCGGAGCTGCAGCTTTCTTT
v_gene: TRBV4-2; j_gene: TRBJ1-5; abundance: NA; d_gene: NA; CDR3aa: CASSQGSGSESNQPQHF; CDR3nt: TGTGCCAGCAGCCAGGGGAGCGGTTCCGAGAGCAATCAGCCCCAGCATTTT
v_gene: TRBV15; j_gene: TRBJ1-1; abundance: NA; d_gene: TRBD1; CDR3aa: CATSSPSYYRGLTNTEAFF; CDR3nt: TGTGCCACCAGCAGCCCCAGCTATTACAGGGGTTTGACGAACACTGAAGCTTTCTTT
v_gene: TRBV7-9; j_gene: TRBJ1-2; abundance: few; d_gene: NA; CDR3aa: CASSPQGSYTF; CDR3nt: TGTGCCAGCAGCCCTCAGGGGAGCTACACCTTC
v_gene: TRBV7-2; j_gene: TRBJ1-6; abundance: once; d_gene: NA; CDR3aa: CASSLEGGGSGSYNSPLHF; CDR3nt: TGTGCCAGCAGCTTAGAAGGCGGGGGAAGTGGCTCCTATAATTCACCCCTCCACTTT
v_gene: TRBV7-2; j_gene: TRBJ2-7; abundance: NA; d_gene: NA; CDR3aa: CASSSSNSGYEQYF; CDR3nt: TGTGCCAGCAGCTCTAGCAATTCGGGCTACGAGCAGTACTTC
v_gene: TRBV9; j_gene: TRBJ2-7; abundance: NA; d_gene: NA; CDR3aa: CASSVDYASYEQYF; CDR3nt: TGTGCCAGCAGCGTAGACTATGCCTCCTACGAGCAGTACTTC
v_gene: TRBV7-3; j_gene: TRBJ2-3; abundance: NA; d_gene: TRBD2; CDR3aa: CASSPGLAGGMSTQYF; CDR3nt: TGTGCCAGCAGCCCCGGACTAGCGGGGGGAATGAGTACGCAGTATTTT